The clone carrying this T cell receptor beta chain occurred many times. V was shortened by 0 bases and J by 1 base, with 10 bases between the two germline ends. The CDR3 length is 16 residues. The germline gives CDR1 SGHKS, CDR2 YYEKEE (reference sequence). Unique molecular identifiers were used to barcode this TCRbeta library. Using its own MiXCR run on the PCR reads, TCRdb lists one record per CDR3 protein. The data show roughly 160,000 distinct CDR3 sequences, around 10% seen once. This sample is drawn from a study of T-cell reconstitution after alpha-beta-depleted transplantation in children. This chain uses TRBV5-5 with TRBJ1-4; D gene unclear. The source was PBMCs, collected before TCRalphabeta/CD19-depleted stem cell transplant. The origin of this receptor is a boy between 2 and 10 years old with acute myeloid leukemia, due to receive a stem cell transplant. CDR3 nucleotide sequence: TGTGCCAGCAGCTTGGATTTTACAATAACTAATGAAAAACTGTTTTTT. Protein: CASSLDFTITNEKLFF.